The 12 T cell receptor beta chains below come from one sample, sequenced in a study of CD8+CD57+ T cells in acquired aplastic anemia. Genomic DNA served as template for TCR beta VDJ and CDR3 profiling. TCRdb itself ran the reads through MiXCR, one entry per CDR3 protein. The table lists a few hundred thousand distinct CDR3 sequences, approximately 55% of them singletons. The sequenced sample was sorted CD4+, CD8+, or CD8+CD57+ T cells (not recorded which) from PBMCs. Receptors originate from a human donor with severe aplastic anemia or a healthy control (not recorded which).

V gene TRBV7-3 combines with J gene TRBJ1-4, with TRBD1 matching over 10 bases. Germline V lookup: CDR1 SGHTA, CDR2 FQGTGA. This CDR3 contains 14 residues. Trimming at V came to 3 bases and at J to 7 bases, leaving 2 bases not matched to a gene. CDR3 in DNA: TGTGCCAGCAGCTTCGGGACAGGGGTTGAAAAACTGTTTTTT. Translating gives CASSFGTGVEKLFF. The full variable domain, in which reference TRBV7-3 and TRBJ1-4 provide the parts outside the CDR3, is GAGVSQTPSNKVTEKGKYVELRCDPISGHTALYWYRQSLGQGPEFLIYFQGTGAADDSGLPNDRFFAVRPEGSVSTLKIQRTERGDSAVYLCASSFGTGVEKLFFGSGTQLSVL.

This clonotype was detected ten times or more. This sequence joins TRBV19 and TRBJ1-2; 7 nucleotides match TRBD1. Germline V lookup: CDR1 LNHDA, CDR2 SQIVND (reference sequence). The CDR3 length is 14 residues. V was clipped by 8 bases and J by 4 bases; unmatched bases: 10. The CDR3 nucleotides read TGTGCCAGTGGCGCGGGGACAGCAACCTATGGCTACACCTTC. As protein: CASGAGTATYGYTF.

This clonotype was detected only once. The chain is built from TRBV9 and TRBJ2-7, with TRBD1 matching over 7 bases. The V gene's germline CDR1 is SGDLS and CDR2 YYNGEE. The CDR3 spans 15 residues. Germline trimming cut 3 bases from V and 0 bases from J; bases unmatched to any gene: 6. CDR3 in DNA: TGTGCCAGCAGCGGACCGGGACAGAGCTCCTACGAGCAGTACTTC. It specifies CASSGPGQSSYEQYF.

This clonotype showed up many times. The V and J genes are TRBV29-1 and TRBJ1-3; TRBD1 is a possible D gene (6 bases). The CDR3 has 16 amino acids. The V gene's germline CDR1 is SQVTM and CDR2 ANQGSEA. V lost 0 bases, J lost 0 bases, and 12 bases lay in between. The CDR3 DNA sequence: TGCAGCGTTGAAGATTTTGACAGGCGCTCTGGAAACACCATATATTTT. Translated, it gives CSVEDFDRRSGNTIYF.

The CDR3 loop is CASSMGQSMNTEAFF. The DNA of the CDR3 is TGTGCCAGTAGTATGGGTCAATCCATGAACACTGAAGCTTTCTTT. The gene calls are TRBV19 and TRBJ1-1, with D hard to call. The CDR3 runs to 15 residues. V was trimmed by 3 bases and J by 0 bases, leaving 11 bases between them. Germline values: CDR1 LNHDA, CDR2 SQIVND (reference sequence).

This clonotype was counted a few times. The chain combines TRBV7-2 with TRBJ2-1, with D tentatively TRBD2 (6 bases). V lost 7 bases and J lost 3, with 13 bases in between. This CDR3 has 14 amino acids. Germline-derived CDR1 and CDR2 are SGHTA and FQGNSA. Written as DNA, the CDR3 is TGTGCCAGCATCCAATCCGGGGGCTACAATGAGCAGTTCTTC. Residues: CASIQSGGYNEQFF.

As for this clonotype: With a much larger clone just one base away, this may be a read error. The CDR3 reads CSARDLGSGDQETQCF. CDR3 DNA sequence: TGCAGTGCTAGAGATCTGGGTAGCGGGGACCAAGAGACCCAGTGCTTC. The rearrangement joins TRBV20-1 to TRBJ2-5, with TRBD2 identical over 8 bases. This CDR3 is 16 amino acids long. Looked up from germline, CDR1 is DFQATT and CDR2 is SNEGSKA (reference sequence).

The V call is TRBV3-2, the J call TRBJ1-5. TRBV3-2 is described as a pseudogene. This CDR3 has 17 residues. In DNA form, the CDR3 reads TGTGCCAGCAGCCAAGATAGGGAGCATTATAGCAATCAGCCCCAGCATTTT. It encodes CASSQDREHYSNQPQHF.

This clonotype came up many times. The V and J genes are TRBV3-1 and TRBJ2-7, with 9 bases that match TRBD2. Germline V gene sequence: CDR1 LGHDT, CDR2 YNNKEL (reference sequence). CDR3 length: 16 amino acids. Trimming at V came to 4 bases and at J to 4 bases, leaving 11 bases not matched to a gene. CDR3 residues: CASSRPASGVLYEQYF. The CDR3 nucleotides read TGTGCCAGCAGCCGCCCTGCTAGCGGGGTATTATACGAGCAGTACTTC.

The table lists this clonotype with a few counts. This rearrangement joins TRBV6-2 or TRBV6-3 to TRBJ2-3, with no clear D. The V gene lost 3 bases and the J gene lost 3 bases, with 13 bases spanning the gap. CDR1 MNHEY and CDR2 SVGEGT come from the germline V gene. The CDR3 is made up of 15 amino acids. CDR3: CASSYLPKRTDTQYF. In DNA, the CDR3 is TGTGCCAGCAGTTATTTACCCAAAAGGACAGATACGCAGTATTTT.

The chain carries TRBV12-3 or TRBV12-4 and TRBJ1-1; tentatively, D is TRBD1 (5 bases). V shed 6 bases and J shed 0 bases, with 8 bases lying between them. The CDR3 runs to 13 residues. The CDR3 loop reads CASSPRVNTEAFF. The CDR3 nucleotides read TGTGCCAGCAGCCCCAGGGTGAACACTGAAGCTTTCTTT.

V gene TRBV29-1 combines with J gene TRBJ2-5, with D possibly being TRBD1 (7 bases). The germline V and J ends were trimmed by 8 bases and 2 bases, with 15 bases remaining between them. Per the germline V gene, CDR1 is SQVTM and CDR2 is ANQGSEA. The CDR3 is made up of 13 amino acids. CDR3 sequence (DNA): TGCAGCTTTCGGACAGGAGGGCAAGAGACCCAGTACTTC. Its translation: CSFRTGGQETQYF. Together with reference TRBV29-1 and TRBJ2-5, the CDR3 gives the full variable domain: SAVISQKPSRDICQRGTSLTIQCQVDSQVTMMFWYRQQPGQSLTLIATANQGSEATYESGFVIDKFPISRPNLTFSTLTVSNMSPEDSSIYLCSFRTGGQETQYFGPGTRLLVL.